What follows are 31 T cell receptor beta chains derived from one specimen sequenced in a study of sequential checkpoint blockade in melanoma. Treatment reported: randomized to nivolumab then ipilimumab (arm A) or the reverse (arm B). TCRdb keeps only in-frame clones here, not all; method: immunoSEQ multiplex PCR. The table shows approximately 8,400 clones, with roughly 60% occurring only once. The input for sequencing was CD8+ T cells sorted from blood (inferred from file names), taken from a patient given nivolumab and ipilimumab in sequence. These receptor sequences come from a human patient with melanoma. Some clones in this sample may be carry-over from other donors' samples.

V and J are TRBV4-3 and TRBJ2-1, with D perhaps TRBD2 (5 bases). This CDR3 is built from 14 residues. From germline, CDR1 is LGHNA and CDR2 YSLEER. Trimming took off 4 bases at V and 6 bases at J, with 13 bases between the two ends. The CDR3 coding sequence is TGCGCCAGCAGCCCTTCGAGGGCCCTCAATGAGCAGTTCTTC. This codes for CASSPSRALNEQFF.

V gene TRBV5-1 combines with J gene TRBJ2-7; 10 bases fit TRBD1. The CDR3 consists of 16 residues. The V and J ends lost 0 bases and 2 bases, in that order; junction bases with no gene match: 5. Germline lookup yields CDR1 SGHRS and CDR2 YFSETQ. The CDR3 loop reads CASSLGSGQGTYEQYF. The CDR3 DNA follows: TGCGCCAGCAGCTTGGGTTCGGGACAGGGGACCTACGAGCAGTACTTC. The complete variable domain, with remaining parts taken from reference TRBV5-1 and TRBJ2-7, reads KAGVTQTPRYLIKTRGQQVTLSCSPISGHRSVSWYQQTPGQGLQFLFEYFSETQRNKGNFPGRFSGRQFSNSRSEMNVSTLELGDSALYLCASSLGSGQGTYEQYFGPGTRLTVT.

V is TRBV15 and J is TRBJ1-1, with D unresolved. Per the germline V gene, CDR1 is LNHNV and CDR2 is YYDKDF (reference sequence). Between the trimmed V and J ends, which lost 0 bases and 7 bases, there was a span of 9 bases. The CDR3 is 13 amino acids. This CDR3 reads CATSRDSYSEAFF. The CDR3 DNA reads as TGTGCCACCAGCAGAGATAGTTACAGTGAAGCTTTCTTT. The entire variable domain, with the rest obtained from reference TRBV15 and TRBJ1-1, is as follows: DAMVIQNPRYQVTQFGKPVTLSCSQTLNHNVMYWYQQKSSQAPKLLFHYYDKDFNNEADTPDNFQSRRPNTSFCFLDIRSPGLGDTAMYLCATSRDSYSEAFFGQGTRLTVV.

This clone was detected a few times. The chain has TRBV7-2 and TRBJ1-5, with a weak D call TRBD1 (6 bases). Trimming removed 5 bases at V and 6 bases at J, with 14 bases between. This CDR3 spans 14 amino acids. From germline, CDR1 is SGHTA and CDR2 FQGNSA. CDR3 DNA sequence: TGTGCCAGCAGCAGTCACAGGGAACCTCAGCCCCAGCATTTT. The encoded protein is CASSSHREPQPQHF.

This sequence joins TRBV5-6 and TRBJ2-7, with D perhaps TRBD1 (6 bases). The CDR3 totals 16 residues. Trimming shortened V by 2 bases and J by 0 bases, and 15 bases separated the two germline ends. Germline V gene data show CDR1 as SGHDT and CDR2 as YYEEEE. CDR3 coding DNA: TGTGCCAGCAGCTTACTAAACAGGGACCTCTCCTACGAGCAGTACTTC. Translating gives CASSLLNRDLSYEQYF.

This clone was seen a few times. Germline is not matched at one junction end, which may reflect a read error. The same CDR3 also results from other DNA sequences found in this sample. This chain links TRBV7-9 with TRBJ1-5, with a possible D match to TRBD1 (6 bases). In germline, CDR1 is SEHNR, CDR2 FQNEAQ (reference sequence). This CDR3 is 14 amino acids long. The CDR3 sequence: CASSPDRKYQPQHF. The CDR3 DNA sequence: TGCGCCAGCAGCCCCGACAGGAAATATCAGCCCCAGCATTTT. Drawing the rest from reference TRBV7-9 and TRBJ1-5, the complete variable domain is DTGVSQNPRHKITKRGQNVTFRCDPISEHNRLYWYRQTLGQGPEFLTYFQNEAQLEKSRLLSDRFSAERPKGSFSTLEIQRTEQGDSAMYLCASSPDRKYQPQHFGDGTRLSIL.

The CDR3 nucleotides are TGTGCCAGCAGACAATCCGGGACAGTCGGCTATGGCTACACCTTC. This gives the protein CASRQSGTVGYGYTF. The chain combines TRBV9 with TRBJ1-2, with 7 bases identical to TRBD1. CDR1 SGDLS and CDR2 YYNGEE come from the germline V gene. V trimming: 5 bases; J trimming: 4 bases; junction bases outside the gene matches: 11. This CDR3 region has 15 residues.

This clone has a single count. The chain links TRBV7-8 to TRBJ1-5, with 8 bases identical to TRBD1. Germline CDR1 SGHVS, CDR2 FQNEAQ. The V gene end was trimmed by 2 bases and the J gene end by 2 bases; junction bases not matched to a gene: 11. The CDR3 runs 18 residues. The CDR3 loop is CASSLLAGGRVGNQPQHF. For the CDR3, the DNA is TGTGCCAGCAGCTTACTGGCAGGGGGCAGAGTAGGCAATCAGCCCCAGCATTTT.

The rearrangement joins TRBV2 to TRBJ1-5, with 10 bases matching TRBD1. Germline CDR1 SNHLY, CDR2 FYNNEI. This CDR3 has 18 amino acids. V gave up 6 bases and J gave up 0 bases; unmatched junction bases: 11. For the CDR3, the DNA is TGTGCCAGCAGGACCCACGGGACAGGGGATTATAGCAATCAGCCCCAGCATTTT. Translated, it gives CASRTHGTGDYSNQPQHF.

The chain is built from TRBV25-1 and TRBJ1-5; 11 positions agree with TRBD1. CDR1 and CDR2 from the germline V gene are MGHDK and SYGVNS. V lost 10 bases to trimming and J lost 1 base; unmatched junction nucleotides: 6. This CDR3 is 15 amino acids long. The CDR3 reads CAIGQGAWSNQPQHF. The CDR3 DNA sequence: TGTGCCATCGGACAGGGGGCTTGGAGCAATCAGCCCCAGCATTTT.

This clone was recorded a few times. The gene calls are TRBV7-2 and TRBJ2-1; weak D call: TRBD2 (6 bases). The CDR3 runs to 12 residues. V shed 5 bases and J shed 15 bases, with 17 bases lying between them. Germline V gene sequence: CDR1 SGHTA, CDR2 FQGNSA. The DNA for the CDR3 is TGTGCCAGCAGCCTCGGGACTCCCGGGCCGTTCTTC. This sequence encodes CASSLGTPGPFF. Looking up the rest from reference TRBV7-2 and TRBJ2-1 gives the full variable domain: GAGVSQSPSNKVTEKGKDVELRCDPISGHTALYWYRQSLGQGLEFLIYFQGNSAPDKSGLPSDRFSAERTGGSVSTLTIQRTQQEDSAVYLCASSLGTPGPFFGPGTRLTVL.

The chain employs TRBV4-3 and TRBJ1-1, with TRBD1 identical over 7 bases. In germline, CDR1 is LGHNA, CDR2 YSLEER. The CDR3 runs to 17 residues. J gave up 3 bases and V 0 bases, and 10 bases lay outside the gene matches. CDR3 sequence (DNA): TGCGCCAGCAGCCAAGATCATTACAGGGGAAGGGACACTGAAGCTTTCTTT. Encoded protein: CASSQDHYRGRDTEAFF.

The chain couples TRBV11-2 to TRBJ1-2; D gene ambiguous. The V and J ends lost 0 bases and 3 bases respectively, with 5 bases between them. Per germline, CDR1 SGHAT and CDR2 FQNNGV. The CDR3 totals 13 residues. As DNA, the CDR3 is TGTGCCAGCAGCTTAGACCCATACTATGGCTACACCTTC. The encoded protein is CASSLDPYYGYTF.

This clone appeared once. This chain uses TRBV4-3 with TRBJ1-1; maybe TRBD1 (5 bases). Per germline, CDR1 LGHNA and CDR2 YSLEER. Trimming removed 4 bases from V and 1 base from J, with 10 bases in between. The CDR3 extends over 14 amino acids. The CDR3 loop reads CASSPGQGNTEAFF. In nucleotides, the CDR3 is TGCGCCAGCAGCCCAGGCCAGGGGAACACTGAAGCTTTCTTT.

This clone was recorded a few times. This likely traces to a read error, being one base from a far larger clone. This chain uses TRBV5-1 with TRBJ1-2; D not resolved. CDR1 SGHRS and CDR2 YFSETQ come from the germline V gene. The germline V and J ends were trimmed by 2 bases and 1 base, with 15 bases remaining between them. The CDR3 has 16 residues. CDR3 sequence reads: CASSLPDTPLNYGYTF. CDR3 nucleotides: TGCGCCAGCAGCTTACCTGATACTCCCCTTAACTATGGCTACACCTTC.

The CDR3 region has the DNA TGTGCCAGCAGCCCATTTAAGGGGAATCAGCCCCAGCATTTT. Translated: CASSPFKGNQPQHF. The chain recombines TRBV7-9 with TRBJ1-5; the D gene is possibly TRBD1 (5 bases). V was shortened by 5 bases and J by 4 bases, with 12 bases between the two germline ends. The CDR3 sequence is 14 residues long. Per the germline V gene, CDR1 is SEHNR and CDR2 is FQNEAQ (reference sequence).

The J gene is TRBJ1-4, the V gene TRBV11-2; no clear D. In germline, CDR1 is SGHAT, CDR2 FQNNGV. This CDR3 spans 15 amino acids. The ends were cut back, 0 bases at V and 13 bases at J, with 18 bases in the middle. CDR3 protein: CASSLESTPRGRLFF. CDR3 DNA sequence: TGTGCCAGCAGCTTAGAGTCCACCCCCCGGGGTCGACTGTTTTTT.

This clone was observed a few times. The J gene is TRBJ2-7, the V gene TRBV4-3; D is undetermined. V was shortened by 0 bases and J by 1 base, with 13 bases between the two germline ends. CDR3 length: 16 residues. Germline assignment: CDR1 LGHNA and CDR2 YSLEER. CDR3 loop: CASSQDAPGSSYEQYF. The CDR3 bases are TGCGCCAGCAGCCAAGACGCTCCCGGGTCATCCTACGAGCAGTACTTC.

This clone has just a few counts. A much larger clone differs from this one at a single base, so this may be a read error. Other DNA sequences in the same sample also yield this CDR3. The rearrangement uses TRBV7-9 and TRBJ1-1; no clear D gene. The germline V gene has CDR1 SEHNR and CDR2 FQNEAQ (reference sequence). This CDR3 comprises 13 residues. The CDR3 loop reads CASSPYRNTEAFF. The CDR3 coding sequence is TGCGCCAGCAGCCCTTACAGGAACACTGAAGCTTTCTTT.

This clone has just a few counts. The gene calls are TRBV11-2 and TRBJ2-7, with D possibly TRBD1 on 6 matching bases. The V gene lost 6 bases and the J gene lost 5 bases, with 14 bases spanning the gap. The CDR3 totals 13 residues. Germline CDR1 is SGHAT and CDR2 is FQNNGV. In DNA, the CDR3 is TGTGCCAGCAGATTGCGCCAGGGGCACGAGCAGTACTTC. It encodes CASRLRQGHEQYF.

The chain carries TRBV6-4 and TRBJ1-1; 7 positions match TRBD1. CDR1 is MRHNA, CDR2 SNTAGT, per germline. V dropped 4 bases and J dropped 8; count of bases not matched to a gene: 7. The CDR3 has 13 amino acids. The CDR3 protein is CASSASLTGEAFF. CDR3 DNA sequence: TGTGCCAGCAGTGCGTCCCTGACAGGGGAAGCTTTCTTT.

The V call is TRBV27, the J call TRBJ2-7; 10 nucleotides agree with TRBD2. Germline V lookup: CDR1 MNHEY, CDR2 SMNVEV (reference sequence). Losses at the gene ends were 2 bases for V and 2 bases for J; bases not matched to a gene: 6. The length of the CDR3 is 16 residues. CDR3 region: CASSLRPLAGAYEQYF. The CDR3 DNA follows: TGTGCCAGCAGTTTACGTCCCCTAGCGGGGGCCTACGAGCAGTACTTC.

J is TRBJ1-5 and V is TRBV6-5; a possible D gene is TRBD1 (6 bases). The CDR3 runs 14 residues. The germline CDR1 and CDR2 sequences are MNHEY and SVGAGI. V was cut by 6 bases and J by 4 bases, with 13 bases left in between. The CDR3 DNA is TGTGCCAGCAGATCGACAGGACGGAATCAGCCCCAGCATTTT. Translating gives CASRSTGRNQPQHF.

This clone is large within its sample. This chain links TRBV28 with TRBJ2-5, with 9 bases lining up with TRBD2. The CDR3 totals 19 residues. Trimming at V came to 3 bases and at J to 3 bases, leaving 17 bases not matched to a gene. Germline V gives CDR1 MDHEN, CDR2 SYDVKM. CDR3 coding DNA: TGTGCCAGCAGTTTTACTCTCTCGACTAGCGGAGTGGGGAAAGAGACCCAGTACTTC. Translation gives CASSFTLSTSGVGKETQYF.

The CDR3 DNA is TGTGCCAGTAGTATTCGACAGGGACGAGAAAAACTGTTTTTT. It yields the protein CASSIRQGREKLFF. The chain combines TRBV19 with TRBJ1-4; 7 bases are shared with TRBD1. The V and J ends lost 3 bases and 8 bases, in that order; junction bases with no gene match: 6. Germline assignment: CDR1 LNHDA and CDR2 SQIVND (reference sequence). This CDR3 has 14 amino acids.

CDR3 sequence: CASSQAGQSYEQYF. For the CDR3, the DNA is TGTGCCAGCAGCCAAGCTGGACAGTCCTACGAGCAGTACTTC. The genes are TRBV7-9 and TRBJ2-7, with TRBD1 as a possible D gene (6 bases). Trimming took off 5 bases at V and 1 base at J, with 12 bases between the two ends. The CDR3 extends over 14 amino acids. CDR1 and CDR2 from the germline V gene are SEHNR and FQNEAQ (reference sequence).

The J gene is TRBJ2-7, the V gene TRBV7-8; the D gene is possibly TRBD1 (5 bases). Deletions cut 2 bases from V and 8 bases from J, with 13 bases between. Looked up from germline, CDR1 is SGHVS and CDR2 is FQNEAQ. This CDR3 is 13 amino acids long. CDR3 DNA: TGTGCCAGCAGCTTAACTCAGGGCCACAAGCAGTACTTC. Amino acid sequence: CASSLTQGHKQYF.

This clone was observed a handful of times. The genes are TRBV7-9 and TRBJ1-2; D is perhaps TRBD1 (6 bases). The CDR3 is 15 amino acids. CDR1 is SEHNR, CDR2 FQNEAQ, per germline (reference sequence). V was clipped by 1 base and J by 6 bases, with 15 bases between them. The CDR3, as DNA: TGTGCCAGCAGCTTAGGTACAGGGCCCACACATGGCTACACCTTC. Its protein product is CASSLGTGPTHGYTF.

This clone is medium-sized (0.01 to 0.1%). The chain combines TRBV4-1 with TRBJ2-7; 9 nucleotides agree with TRBD1. From germline, CDR1 is MGHRA and CDR2 YSYEKL. Unmatched junction bases numbered 10, after V lost 4 bases and J lost 3 bases. The CDR3 runs 16 residues. CDR3 amino acids: CASSLSGTGSRYEQYF. CDR3 in DNA: TGCGCCAGCAGCCTATCCGGGACAGGGTCCCGCTACGAGCAGTACTTC.

This chain links TRBV28 with TRBJ2-7; maybe TRBD2 (5 bases). CDR3 size: 14 residues. Germline V gene sequence: CDR1 MDHEN, CDR2 SYDVKM. V was clipped by 8 bases and J by 0 bases, with 14 bases between them. CDR3 residues: CASRWRASSYEQYF. In nucleotides, the CDR3 is TGTGCCAGCCGATGGCGGGCCAGCTCCTACGAGCAGTACTTC.

The chain combines TRBV7-9 with TRBJ1-2; D is ambiguous. This CDR3 comprises 13 residues. The V and J ends lost 5 bases and 2 bases respectively, with 9 bases between them. The germline V gene has CDR1 SEHNR and CDR2 FQNEAQ (reference sequence). DNA for the CDR3: TGTGCCAGCAGCCCCACGGGGAACTATGGCTACACCTTC. It codes for CASSPTGNYGYTF.